This TCR beta chain was retrieved from a study of blood T cell repertoires in COVID-19. For the study at large: COVID-19 samples collected from the United States, Italy and Spain covered acute and convalescent phases. Sample material is recorded as cDNA or gDNA derived from T cells, B-cell-depleted T cells, or PBMCs.

The CDR3 extends over 15 amino acids. Germline V gene sequence: CDR1 LNHNV, CDR2 YYDKDF (reference sequence). Trimming took off 3 bases at V and 5 bases at J, with 16 bases between the two ends. This clone was observed a single time. Original methodology: From reference gene primer amplification, estimates of nucleated cell counts were derived. The protocol was immunoSEQ multiplex PCR, while the TCRdb copy is restricted to in-frame clones and leaves out a portion. Clone size and the V and J calls come from that table; the DNA yielded D and trimming. The sample consists of about 230,000 clones, 86% of them appearing once. Seattle participants joined during active infection and were tracked over time.

This TCR was sampled from a man between 45 and 60 years old with COVID-19, enrolled during active disease. The material sequenced was peripheral blood. The chain uses TRBV15 and TRBJ2-5; the D gene is possibly TRBD1 (6 bases). The CDR3 DNA sequence: TGTGCCACCAGCAGTAACAGGGCTCCGGCGGAGACCCAGTACTTC. It encodes CATSSNRAPAETQYF. Full variable domain (rest looked up from reference TRBV15 and TRBJ2-5): DAMVIQNPRYQVTQFGKPVTLSCSQTLNHNVMYWYQQKSSQAPKLLFHYYDKDFNNEADTPDNFQSRRPNTSFCFLDIRSPGLGDTAMYLCATSSNRAPAETQYFGPGTRLLVL.